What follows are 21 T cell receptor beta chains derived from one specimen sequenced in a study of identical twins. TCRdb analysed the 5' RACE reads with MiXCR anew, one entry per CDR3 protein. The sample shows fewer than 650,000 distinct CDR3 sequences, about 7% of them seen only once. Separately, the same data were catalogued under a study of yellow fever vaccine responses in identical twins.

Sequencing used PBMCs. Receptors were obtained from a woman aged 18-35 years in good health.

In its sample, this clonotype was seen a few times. CDR3 coding DNA: TGCAGTGCTAGAGCAGGGGCGGCAAACCCTTATCAGCCCCAGCATTTT. It translates to CSARAGAANPYQPQHF. The chain uses TRBV20-1 and TRBJ1-5; D is possibly TRBD1 (6 bases). This CDR3 region has 16 residues. Trimming removed 1 base at V and 5 bases at J, with 18 bases between. Germline CDR1 is DFQATT and CDR2 is SNEGSKA (reference sequence).

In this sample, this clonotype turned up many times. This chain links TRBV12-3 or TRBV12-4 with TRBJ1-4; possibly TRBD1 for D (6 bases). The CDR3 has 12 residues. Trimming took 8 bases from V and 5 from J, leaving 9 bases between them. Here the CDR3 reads CASGGQNEKLFF. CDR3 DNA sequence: TGTGCCAGCGGCGGACAGAATGAAAAACTGTTTTTT.

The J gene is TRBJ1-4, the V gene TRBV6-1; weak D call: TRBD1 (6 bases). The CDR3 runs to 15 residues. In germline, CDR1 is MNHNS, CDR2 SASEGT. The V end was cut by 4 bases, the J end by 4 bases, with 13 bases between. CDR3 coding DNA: TGTGCCAGCAGTGCGGGTGACAGGATTAATGAAAAACTGTTTTTT. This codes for CASSAGDRINEKLFF.

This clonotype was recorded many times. The CDR3 is CASSLEGSGGVGGELFF. In DNA form, the CDR3 reads TGCGCCAGCAGCTTGGAGGGGTCAGGGGGCGTCGGCGGGGAGCTGTTTTTT. This chain joins TRBV5-1 and TRBJ2-2; 8 bases align to TRBD1. Germline CDR1 is SGHRS and CDR2 is YFSETQ. Trimming took 0 bases from V and 7 from J; bases not matched to a gene: 11. This CDR3 contains 17 residues.

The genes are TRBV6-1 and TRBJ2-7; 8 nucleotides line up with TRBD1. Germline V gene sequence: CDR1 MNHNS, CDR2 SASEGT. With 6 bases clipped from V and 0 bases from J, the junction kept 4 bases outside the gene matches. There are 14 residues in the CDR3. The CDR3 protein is CASRRDRSSYEQYV. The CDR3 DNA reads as TGTGCCAGCAGGCGGGACAGGAGCTCCTACGAGCAGTACGTC.

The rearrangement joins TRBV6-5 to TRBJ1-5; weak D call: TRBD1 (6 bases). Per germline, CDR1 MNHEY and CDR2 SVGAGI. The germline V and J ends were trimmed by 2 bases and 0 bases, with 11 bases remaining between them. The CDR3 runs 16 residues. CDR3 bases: TGTGCCAGCAGTTACCCGGGACACATTAGCAATCAGCCCCAGCATTTT. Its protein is CASSYPGHISNQPQHF.

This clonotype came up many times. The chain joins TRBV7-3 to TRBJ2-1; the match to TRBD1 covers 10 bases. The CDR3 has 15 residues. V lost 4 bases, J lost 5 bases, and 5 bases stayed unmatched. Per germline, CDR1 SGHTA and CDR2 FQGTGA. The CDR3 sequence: CASSSSGTGDNEQFF. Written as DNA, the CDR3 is TGTGCCAGCAGCTCATCCGGGACAGGGGACAATGAGCAGTTCTTC.

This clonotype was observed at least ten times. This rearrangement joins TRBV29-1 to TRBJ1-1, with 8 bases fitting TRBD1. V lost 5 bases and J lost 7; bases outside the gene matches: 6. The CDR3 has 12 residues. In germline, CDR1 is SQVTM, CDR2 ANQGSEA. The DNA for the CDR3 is TGCAGCGTTCAGGGGGCTTGGCTTGAAGCTTTCTTT. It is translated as CSVQGAWLEAFF. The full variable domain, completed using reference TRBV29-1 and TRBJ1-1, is SAVISQKPSRDICQRGTSLTIQCQVDSQVTMMFWYRQQPGQSLTLIATANQGSEATYESGFVIDKFPISRPNLTFSTLTVSNMSPEDSSIYLCSVQGAWLEAFFGQGTRLTVV.

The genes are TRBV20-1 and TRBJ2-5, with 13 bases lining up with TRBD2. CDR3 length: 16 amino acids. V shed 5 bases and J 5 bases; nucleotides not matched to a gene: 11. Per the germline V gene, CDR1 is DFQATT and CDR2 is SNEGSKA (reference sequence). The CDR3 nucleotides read TGCAGTGCTCTCGGACTAGCGGGGGCCTTGAGGGAGACCCAGTACTTC. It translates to CSALGLAGALRETQYF.

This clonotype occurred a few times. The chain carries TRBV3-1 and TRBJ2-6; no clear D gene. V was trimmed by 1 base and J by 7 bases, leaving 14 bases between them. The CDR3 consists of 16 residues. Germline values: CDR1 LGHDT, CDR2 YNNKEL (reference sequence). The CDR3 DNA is TGTGCCAGCAGCCAAGGTCGATACTTTGGAGCCAACGTCCTGACTTTC. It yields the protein CASSQGRYFGANVLTF.

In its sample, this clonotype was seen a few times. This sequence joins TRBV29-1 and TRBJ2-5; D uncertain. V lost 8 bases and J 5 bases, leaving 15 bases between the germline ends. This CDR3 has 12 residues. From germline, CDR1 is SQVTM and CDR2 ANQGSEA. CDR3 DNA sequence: TGCAGCTTCATCGGCCAGATGGAGACCCAGTACTTC. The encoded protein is CSFIGQMETQYF.

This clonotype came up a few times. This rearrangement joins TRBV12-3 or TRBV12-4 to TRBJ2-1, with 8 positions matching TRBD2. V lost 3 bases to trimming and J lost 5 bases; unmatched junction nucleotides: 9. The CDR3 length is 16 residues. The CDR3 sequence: CASSFVAGRIDNEQFF. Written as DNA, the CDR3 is TGTGCCAGCAGTTTTGTAGCGGGGAGAATAGACAATGAGCAGTTCTTC.

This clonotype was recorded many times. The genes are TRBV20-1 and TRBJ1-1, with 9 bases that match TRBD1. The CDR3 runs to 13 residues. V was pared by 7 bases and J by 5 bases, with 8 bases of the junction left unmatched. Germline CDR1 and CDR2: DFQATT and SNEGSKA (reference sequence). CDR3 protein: CSERGQGGTEAFF. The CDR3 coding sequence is TGCAGTGAGAGGGGACAGGGAGGAACTGAAGCTTTCTTT.

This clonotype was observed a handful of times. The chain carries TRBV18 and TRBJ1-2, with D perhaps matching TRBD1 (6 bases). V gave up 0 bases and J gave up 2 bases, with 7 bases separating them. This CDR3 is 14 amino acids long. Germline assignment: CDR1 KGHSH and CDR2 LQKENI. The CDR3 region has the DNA TGTGCCAGCTCACCACCAGGGGGAAACTATGGCTACACCTTC. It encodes CASSPPGGNYGYTF.

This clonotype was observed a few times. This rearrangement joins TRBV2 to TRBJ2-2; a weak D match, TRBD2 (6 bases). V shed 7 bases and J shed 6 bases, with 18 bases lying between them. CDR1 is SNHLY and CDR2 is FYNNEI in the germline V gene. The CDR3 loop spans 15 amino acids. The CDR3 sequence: CASMRALRRAGELFF. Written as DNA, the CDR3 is TGTGCCAGCATGAGGGCTTTGAGGAGGGCCGGGGAGCTGTTTTTT.

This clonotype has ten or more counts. For the CDR3, the DNA is TGTGCCAGCAGTCAAGGACTAGCGGGAGGGATCCGCAATGAGCAGTTCTTC. This codes for CASSQGLAGGIRNEQFF. V and J are TRBV28 and TRBJ2-1; 15 bases are shared with TRBD2. Germline loops: CDR1 MDHEN, CDR2 SYDVKM. The CDR3 length is 17 residues. The V gene end was trimmed by 5 bases and the J gene end by 6 bases; junction bases not matched to a gene: 8.

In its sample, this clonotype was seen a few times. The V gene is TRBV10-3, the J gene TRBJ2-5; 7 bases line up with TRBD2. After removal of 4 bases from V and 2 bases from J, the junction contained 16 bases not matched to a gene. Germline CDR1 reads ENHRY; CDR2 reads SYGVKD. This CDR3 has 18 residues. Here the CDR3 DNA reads TGTGCCATCAGTGGCGGGCGTGCGGGAGAAAACAGTCAAGAGACCCAGTACTTC. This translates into CAISGGRAGENSQETQYF.

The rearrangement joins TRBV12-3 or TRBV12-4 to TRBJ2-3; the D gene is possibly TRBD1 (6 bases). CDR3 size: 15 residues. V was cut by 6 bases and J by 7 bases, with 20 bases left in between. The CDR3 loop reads CASSRRDTSVNTQYF. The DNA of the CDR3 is TGTGCCAGCAGCCGCCGGGACACCAGCGTGAATACGCAGTATTTT.

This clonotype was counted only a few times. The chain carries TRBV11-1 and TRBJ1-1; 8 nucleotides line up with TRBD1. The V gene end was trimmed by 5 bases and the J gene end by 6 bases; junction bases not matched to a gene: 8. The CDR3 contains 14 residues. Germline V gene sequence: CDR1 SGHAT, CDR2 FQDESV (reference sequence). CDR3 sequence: CASSIPGGWSEAFF. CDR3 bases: TGTGCCAGCAGCATTCCAGGGGGCTGGTCTGAAGCTTTCTTT. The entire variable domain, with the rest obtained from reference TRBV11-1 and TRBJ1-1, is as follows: EAEVAQSPRYKITEKSQAVAFWCDPISGHATLYWYRQILGQGPELLVQFQDESVVDDSQLPKDRFSAERLKGVDSTLKIQPAELGDSAMYLCASSIPGGWSEAFFGQGTRLTVV.

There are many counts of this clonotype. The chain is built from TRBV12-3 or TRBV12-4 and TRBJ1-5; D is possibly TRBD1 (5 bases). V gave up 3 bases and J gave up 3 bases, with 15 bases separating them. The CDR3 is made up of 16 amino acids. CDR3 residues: CASSFSATVLNQPQHF. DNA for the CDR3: TGTGCCAGCAGTTTTTCAGCGACAGTCCTCAATCAGCCCCAGCATTTT.

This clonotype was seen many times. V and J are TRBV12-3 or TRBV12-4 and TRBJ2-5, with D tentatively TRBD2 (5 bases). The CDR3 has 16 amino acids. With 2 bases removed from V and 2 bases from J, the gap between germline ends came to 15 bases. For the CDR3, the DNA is TGTGCCAGCAGTTTAAGGTCGAGGAGGCCACAAGAGACCCAGTACTTC. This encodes CASSLRSRRPQETQYF.